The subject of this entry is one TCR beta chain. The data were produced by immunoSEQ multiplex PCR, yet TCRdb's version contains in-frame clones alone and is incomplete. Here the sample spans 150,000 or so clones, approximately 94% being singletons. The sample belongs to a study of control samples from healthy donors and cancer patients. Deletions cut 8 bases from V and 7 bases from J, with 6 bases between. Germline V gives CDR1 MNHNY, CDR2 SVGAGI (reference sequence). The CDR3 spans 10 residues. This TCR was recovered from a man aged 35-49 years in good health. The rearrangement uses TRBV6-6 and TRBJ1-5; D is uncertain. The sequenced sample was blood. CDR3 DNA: TGTGCCAGCGGCGTACAGCCCCAGCATTTT. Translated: CASGVQPQHF.